This passage covers 20 T cell receptor beta chains from one sample sequenced in a study of Ad26.COV2.S vaccination and SARS-CoV-2 variants. The treatment denotes: some 20 received Ad26.COV2.S at low or high dose, single or two shots; a few received placebo; per-sample allocation not given. Material that was analyzed had been drawn on day 63 after the first vaccine or placebo injection. Produced via immunoSEQ multiplex PCR; TCRdb's table is partial and in-frame only. This sample has around 250,000 clones, with approximately 89% found just once. Here the sequenced sample was peripheral blood, taken in a trial of Ad26.COV2.S vaccine versus placebo. Source of these receptors: a person aged 18-65 years who received the Ad26.COV2.S COVID-19 vaccine or a placebo.

This clone showed up just once. The rearrangement joins TRBV7-9 to TRBJ2-3; D call uncertain. V shed 2 bases and J shed 4 bases, with 4 bases lying between them. The CDR3 runs to 12 residues. Germline values: CDR1 SEHNR, CDR2 FQNEAQ (reference sequence). The DNA for the CDR3 is TGTGCCAGCAGCTTAATGTCAGATACGCAGTATTTT. Its translation is CASSLMSDTQYF. Filled out from reference TRBV7-9 and TRBJ2-3, the complete variable domain reads DTGVSQNPRHKITKRGQNVTFRCDPISEHNRLYWYRQTLGQGPEFLTYFQNEAQLEKSRLLSDRFSAERPKGSFSTLEIQRTEQGDSAMYLCASSLMSDTQYFGPGTRLTVL.

V gene TRBV18 combines with J gene TRBJ2-4; possibly TRBD1 or TRBD2 for D (5 bases each). CDR3 length: 17 residues. V was trimmed by 5 bases and J by 2 bases, leaving 19 bases between them. Per the germline V gene, CDR1 is KGHSH and CDR2 is LQKENI. The chain's CDR3 is CASSESTGTATKNIQYF. CDR3 coding DNA: TGTGCCAGCTCAGAATCAACCGGGACGGCCACCAAAAACATTCAGTACTTC.

J is TRBJ2-3 and V is TRBV7-9; either TRBD1 or TRBD2 may fit D (5 bases each). CDR1 and CDR2 from the germline V gene are SEHNR and FQNEAQ (reference sequence). V was pared by 5 bases and J by 3 bases, with 24 bases between. The CDR3 runs to 18 residues. CDR3 protein: CASSPLISGTVKTDTQYF. Here the CDR3 DNA reads TGTGCCAGCAGCCCACTTATTTCCGGGACGGTTAAAACAGATACGCAGTATTTT.

The chain employs TRBV11-2 and TRBJ2-2; TRBD2 agrees at 7 bases. Trimming cost V 5 bases and J 5 bases; bases outside gene matches: 20. This CDR3 has 19 residues. Germline V gene sequence: CDR1 SGHAT, CDR2 FQNNGV. The CDR3 is CASSRFVGGSDLFTGELFF. The CDR3 bases are TGTGCCAGCAGCCGTTTTGTTGGCGGGAGCGATCTATTTACCGGGGAGCTGTTTTTT.

The chain employs TRBV3-1 (or the pseudogene TRBV3-2) and TRBJ2-1; D not certain. There are 15 residues in the CDR3. Trimming cost V 0 bases and J 1 base, with 7 bases left between them. The germline gives CDR1 LGHDT, CDR2 YNNKEL (reference sequence). The CDR3 loop is CASSQDLDSYNEQFF. The CDR3 region has the DNA TGTGCCAGCAGCCAAGACCTCGATTCCTACAATGAGCAGTTCTTC.

The sample holds one count of this clone. The chain joins TRBV18 to TRBJ2-5; D gene uncertain. Trimming removed 2 bases from V and 2 bases from J, with 9 bases in between. This CDR3 has 14 amino acids. Germline lookup yields CDR1 KGHSH and CDR2 LQKENI. Written as DNA, the CDR3 is TGTGCCAGCTCACCATTTGGCAATCAAGAGACCCAGTACTTC. Protein sequence: CASSPFGNQETQYF.

The chain links TRBV27 to TRBJ2-7; unclear D gene. This CDR3 has 11 amino acids. V shed 4 bases and J shed 4 bases, with 5 bases lying between them. Germline CDR1 and CDR2: MNHEY and SMNVEV (reference sequence). In nucleotides, the CDR3 is TGTGCCAGCAGTTCGGTTTACGAGCAGTACTTC. It is translated as CASSSVYEQYF.

V is TRBV7-9 and J is TRBJ1-1; D possibly corresponds to TRBD1 (6 bases). This CDR3 spans 15 amino acids. Per germline, CDR1 SEHNR and CDR2 FQNEAQ (reference sequence). V lost 3 bases and J lost 3, with 14 bases in between. The CDR3 is CASSLGHGADTEAFF. The CDR3 region has the DNA TGTGCCAGCAGCTTGGGACACGGGGCTGACACTGAAGCTTTCTTT. Variable domain in full (rest from reference TRBV7-9 and TRBJ1-1): DTGVSQNPRHKITKRGQNVTFRCDPISEHNRLYWYRQTLGQGPEFLTYFQNEAQLEKSRLLSDRFSAERPKGSFSTLEIQRTEQGDSAMYLCASSLGHGADTEAFFGQGTRLTVV.

V usage is TRBV13 and J usage is TRBJ2-7, with 13 bases lining up with TRBD2. Germline V gene data show CDR1 as PRHDT and CDR2 as FYEKMQ (reference sequence). The CDR3 consists of 16 residues. V gave up 4 bases and J gave up 4 bases; unmatched junction bases: 7. DNA of the CDR3: TGTGCCAGCAGCTATAGGACTAGCGGGGGAATTTACGAGCAGTACTTC. Translating gives CASSYRTSGGIYEQYF.

The chain links TRBV7-2 to TRBJ2-7; 7 positions match TRBD2. CDR3 length: 16 amino acids. Trimming removed 3 bases from V and 5 bases from J; junction bases left unmatched: 13. The germline CDR1 and CDR2 sequences are SGHTA and FQGNSA. The CDR3 sequence is CASSLGTSARSNEQYF. CDR3 coding DNA: TGTGCCAGCAGCTTGGGAACTAGCGCACGCTCTAACGAGCAGTACTTC.

The CDR3 spells CSVEDDAGSPPDTQYF. CDR3 bases: TGCAGCGTTGAAGATGACGCCGGGAGTCCCCCAGATACGCAGTATTTT. This rearrangement joins TRBV29-1 to TRBJ2-3, with a weak D call TRBD2 (6 bases). CDR1 SQVTM and CDR2 ANQGSEA come from the germline V gene. The CDR3 is 16 amino acids. The V end was cut by 0 bases, the J end by 4 bases, with 17 bases between.

The chain has TRBV7-2 and TRBJ1-5, with D uncertain. Germline assignment: CDR1 SGHTA and CDR2 FQGNSA. The V gene lost 1 base and the J gene lost 1 base, with 8 bases spanning the gap. This CDR3 has 15 residues. CDR3 bases: TGTGCCAGCAGCTTAGAGACGGAAAGCAATCAGCCCCAGCATTTT. It codes for CASSLETESNQPQHF.

V is TRBV9 and J is TRBJ1-1; possibly TRBD1 for D (6 bases). CDR1 is SGDLS and CDR2 is YYNGEE in the germline V gene. V lost 3 bases and J lost 6, with 9 bases in between. The CDR3 spans 12 residues. This CDR3 reads CASSAYRAEAFF. In DNA, the CDR3 is TGTGCCAGCAGCGCCTACAGGGCTGAAGCTTTCTTT.

This clone showed up many times. The chain joins TRBV5-5 to TRBJ2-5; no definite D call. Germline V gives CDR1 SGHKS, CDR2 YYEKEE (reference sequence). The V end lost 2 bases, the J end lost 5 bases, and 7 bases lay between the germline ends. There are 12 residues in the CDR3. CDR3 DNA sequence: TGTGCCAGCAGCTTTACATGGGAGACCCAGTACTTC. This gives the protein CASSFTWETQYF.

The V and J genes are TRBV7-3 and TRBJ2-7; 9 bases agree with TRBD2. CDR1 is SGHTA and CDR2 is FQGTGA in the germline V gene. The CDR3 extends over 17 amino acids. V lost 5 bases to trimming and J lost 2 bases; unmatched junction nucleotides: 13. This CDR3 reads CASSLNNWRGGPYEQYF. The CDR3 region has the DNA TGTGCCAGCAGCCTAAATAACTGGCGGGGGGGACCCTACGAGCAGTACTTC.

This sequence joins TRBV29-1 and TRBJ2-3; no firm D call. The CDR3 is made up of 14 amino acids. Trimming took 8 bases from V and 2 from J, leaving 17 bases between them. Germline CDR1 SQVTM, CDR2 ANQGSEA. DNA for the CDR3: TGCAGCTCAACTGGGTCAAGGGTCACAGATACGCAGTATTTT. This gives the protein CSSTGSRVTDTQYF.

V and J are TRBV27 and TRBJ2-7; 7 nucleotides align to TRBD1. Per germline, CDR1 MNHEY and CDR2 SMNVEV (reference sequence). The CDR3 loop spans 15 amino acids. The junction had 7 bases not matched to a gene; V was cut back by 5 bases and J by 0 bases. CDR3 nucleotides: TGTGCCAGCAGTCCGGGGACAGCACGCTCCTACGAGCAGTACTTC. Its protein product is CASSPGTARSYEQYF.

The V call is TRBV12-5, the J call TRBJ1-2; TRBD1 agrees at 7 bases. This CDR3 has 17 amino acids. The junction had 20 bases not matched to a gene; V was cut back by 1 base and J by 12 bases. Germline V lookup: CDR1 LGHNT, CDR2 FRNRAP. In nucleotides, the CDR3 is TGTGCTAGTGGTTTGGACATGACCGGGACAGCAGTATTTGAAAACACCTTC. This translates into CASGLDMTGTAVFENTF.

The gene calls are TRBV10-2 and TRBJ2-7, with 10 bases aligning to TRBD2. After removal of 10 bases from V and 4 bases from J, the junction contained 13 bases not matched to a gene. CDR1 and CDR2 from the germline V gene are WSHSY and SAAADI. This CDR3 is 15 amino acids long. CDR3 sequence reads: CATGWLAGARYEQYF. DNA of the CDR3: TGCGCCACAGGGTGGCTAGCGGGAGCGCGGTACGAGCAGTACTTC.

The chain combines TRBV7-8 with TRBJ2-3; maybe TRBD2 (6 bases). Germline V gene data show CDR1 as SGHVS and CDR2 as FQNEAQ. The germline V and J ends were trimmed by 2 bases and 1 base, with 13 bases remaining between them. The CDR3 runs to 16 residues. The CDR3 protein is CASSLNLAAGTDTQYF. The CDR3 DNA is TGTGCCAGCAGCTTAAATTTAGCGGCAGGCACAGATACGCAGTATTTT.